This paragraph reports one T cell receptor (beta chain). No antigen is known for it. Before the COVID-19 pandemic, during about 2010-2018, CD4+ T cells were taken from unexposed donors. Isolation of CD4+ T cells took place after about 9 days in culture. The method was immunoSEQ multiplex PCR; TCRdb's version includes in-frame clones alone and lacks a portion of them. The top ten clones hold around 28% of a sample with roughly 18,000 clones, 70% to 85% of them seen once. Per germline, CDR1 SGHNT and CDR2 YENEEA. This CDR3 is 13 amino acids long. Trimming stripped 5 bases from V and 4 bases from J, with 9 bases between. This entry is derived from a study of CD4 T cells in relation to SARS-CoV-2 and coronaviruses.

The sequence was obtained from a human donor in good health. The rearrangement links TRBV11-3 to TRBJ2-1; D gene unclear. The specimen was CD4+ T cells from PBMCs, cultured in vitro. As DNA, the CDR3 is TGTGCCAGCAGCCCCCGACATTACAATGAGCAGTTCTTC. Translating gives CASSPRHYNEQFF. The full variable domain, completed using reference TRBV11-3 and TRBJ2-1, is EAGVVQSPRYKIIEKKQPVAFWCNPISGHNTLYWYLQNLGQGPELLIRYENEEAVDDSQLPKDRFSAERLKGVDSTLKIQPAELGDSAVYLCASSPRHYNEQFFGPGTRLTVL.